This is a list of T cell receptor beta chains from one sample in a study of shared clonotypes between healthy human individuals. Generated by immunoSEQ multiplex PCR, the TCRdb table keeps only in-frame clones and is missing some. The sample lists 450,000 to 500,000 clones; about 72% were seen once. Sequencing was done on a sample of PBMCs. These receptors originate from a woman aged 40 to 50 in good health. Some clones in this sample may be carry-over from other donors' samples. Both conserved end residues are part of each CDR3. The D gene is left open where the match is weak. Expanded clones are given a class, and other clones once, few, many or no size at all.

TRBV28	14	few	TRBJ1-5	TRBD1	CASSRTGLNQPQHF	TGTGCCAGCAGTCGGACAGGGCTCAATCAGCCCCAGCATTTT
TRBV19	13	.	TRBJ1-2	TRBD1	CATRDRGLSGYTF	TGTGCCACCCGGGACAGGGGGCTGAGTGGCTACACCTTC
TRBV21-1	16	.	TRBJ1-4	.	CASSPPRSTTNEKLFF	TGTGCCAGCAGCCCCCCTCGCAGTACAACTAATGAAAAACTGTTTTTT
TRBV5-1	13	.	TRBJ2-4	TRBD2	CASSWEGQDIQYF	TGCGCCAGCAGCTGGGAGGGCCAGGACATTCAGTACTTC
TRBV30	13	few	TRBJ1-4	.	CAWTSGGHEKLFF	TGTGCCTGGACGTCAGGAGGTCATGAAAAACTGTTTTTT
TRBV9	15	.	TRBJ2-1	TRBD1	CASSVVQGAYNEQFF	TGTGCCAGCAGCGTAGTCCAGGGGGCTTACAATGAGCAGTTCTTC
TRBV7-2	14	.	TRBJ1-2	.	CASSPPLVNYGYTF	TGTGCCAGCAGCCCGCCTTTAGTGAACTATGGCTACACCTTC
TRBV18	17	once	TRBJ2-1	TRBD2	CASSPLQLAGDWNEQFF	TGTGCCAGCTCACCTCTCCAACTAGCGGGAGATTGGAATGAGCAGTTCTTC
TRBV14	14	few	TRBJ2-1	.	CASSQGNRDNEQFF	TGTGCCAGCAGCCAAGGTAACAGGGACAATGAGCAGTTCTTC
TRBV18	15	.	TRBJ1-2	.	CASSPPPRLHYGYTF	TGTGCCAGCTCACCACCGCCACGCTTGCACTATGGCTACACCTTC
TRBV28	13	.	TRBJ1-4	.	CASRRGWGEKLFF	TGTGCCAGCAGACGAGGGTGGGGTGAAAAACTGTTTTTT
TRBV2	13	.	TRBJ2-7	.	CASSYVGAYEQYF	TGTGCCAGCAGTTATGTGGGAGCCTACGAGCAGTACTTC
TRBV30	13	many	TRBJ1-1	.	CAWTRQKDSEAFF	TGTGCCTGGACCAGGCAGAAGGACAGTGAAGCTTTCTTT
TRBV27	15	.	TRBJ2-3	.	CASSPSRASTDTQYF	TGTGCCAGCAGTCCGAGCAGAGCTAGCACAGATACGCAGTATTTT
TRBV5-3	15	.	TRBJ2-7	TRBD1	CASSQKTGNPYEQYF	TGTGCCAGCAGCCAGAAGACAGGGAATCCCTACGAGCAGTACTTC
TRBV10-3	13	few	TRBJ1-2	TRBD1	CAITGQGAYGYTF	TGTGCCATCACGGGACAGGGTGCATATGGCTACACCTTC
TRBV11-2	15	once	TRBJ2-2	.	CASSLGLSDTGELFF	TGTGCCAGCAGCTTAGGGCTTTCGGACACCGGGGAGCTGTTTTTT
TRBV4-1	16	.	TRBJ1-4	.	CASSQDNGWTNEKLFF	TGCGCCAGCAGCCAAGATAACGGGTGGACTAATGAAAAACTGTTTTTT
TRBV7-3	13	few	TRBJ1-1	TRBD1	CASQGQGTTEAFF	TGTGCCAGCCAGGGACAGGGAACTACTGAAGCTTTCTTT
TRBV2	20	many	TRBJ1-6	.	CASRGLTTGPGGSYNSPLHF	TGTGCCAGCAGGGGATTGACGACAGGTCCTGGGGGCTCCTATAATTCACCCCTCCACTTT
TRBV4-3	15	.	TRBJ2-7	.	CASSQERVSLREQYF	TGCGCCAGCAGCCAAGAACGTGTGAGTTTGCGCGAGCAGTACTTC
TRBV28	12	few	TRBJ1-2	.	CASSLADYGYTF	TGTGCCAGCAGTTTGGCAGACTATGGCTACACCTTC
TRBV5-1	14	.	TRBJ2-3	.	CASSFNLQGDTQYF	TGCGCCAGCAGCTTTAATCTACAGGGTGATACGCAGTATTTT
TRBV7-9	12	.	TRBJ2-7	.	CASSLGPHEQYF	TGTGCCAGCAGCTTAGGCCCCCACGAGCAGTACTTC
TRBV30	13	.	TRBJ2-1	.	CAWSARLENEQFF	TGTGCCTGGAGTGCACGTCTAGAGAATGAGCAGTTCTTC